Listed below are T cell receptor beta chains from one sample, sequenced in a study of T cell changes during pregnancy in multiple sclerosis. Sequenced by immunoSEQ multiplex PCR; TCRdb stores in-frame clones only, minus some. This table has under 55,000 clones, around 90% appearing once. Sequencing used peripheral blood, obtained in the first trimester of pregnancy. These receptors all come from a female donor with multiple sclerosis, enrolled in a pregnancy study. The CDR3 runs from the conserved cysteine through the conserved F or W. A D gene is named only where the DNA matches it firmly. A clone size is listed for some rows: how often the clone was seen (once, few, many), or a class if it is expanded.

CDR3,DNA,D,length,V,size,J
CASSSMSTGQETQYF,TGTGCCAGCAGCTCGATGTCGACAGGGCAAGAGACCCAGTACTTC,TRBD1,15,TRBV7-2,.,TRBJ2-5
CATTLDGRGTDTQYF,TGCGCCACCACCTTGGACGGGAGGGGCACAGATACGCAGTATTTT,TRBD2,15,TRBV5-1,.,TRBJ2-3
CSVILTEAFF,TGCAGCGTTATCCTCACTGAAGCTTTCTTT,.,10,TRBV29-1,once,TRBJ1-1
CASSFQGQGSYEQYF,TGTGCCAGCAGCTTTCAGGGACAGGGGAGCTACGAGCAGTACTTC,TRBD1,15,TRBV7-8,.,TRBJ2-7
CASSIIGGRGYGYTF,TGTGCCAGTAGTATAATCGGGGGTCGAGGCTATGGCTACACCTTC,.,15,TRBV19,.,TRBJ1-2
CASSQGLAGGPIQNEQFF,TGCGCCAGCAGCCAAGGGCTAGCGGGGGGGCCCATCCAGAATGAGCAGTTCTTC,TRBD2,18,TRBV4-1,few,TRBJ2-1
CASSGGTDLFAYTF,TGTGCCAGCAGCGGGGGGACAGATCTCTTTGCCTACACCTTC,TRBD1,14,TRBV9,.,TRBJ1-2
CASSYFAAGRGTEAFF,TGTGCCAGCAGTTACTTTGCCGCGGGGAGGGGCACTGAAGCTTTCTTT,.,16,TRBV6-5,.,TRBJ1-1
CASRGAGAGETQYF,TGCGCCAGCAGAGGAGCGGGGGCCGGGGAGACCCAGTACTTC,TRBD2,14,TRBV5-1,.,TRBJ2-5
CASSLTGRGVDTQYF,TGTGCCAGCAGCTTAACGGGGCGGGGGGTAGATACGCAGTATTTT,TRBD2,15,TRBV7-3,once,TRBJ2-3
CAVGTGTTNEKLFF,TGCGCGGTCGGGACAGGAACAACTAATGAAAAACTGTTTTTT,TRBD1,14,TRBV27,.,TRBJ1-4
CASSLDRVRDYGYTF,TGTGCCAGCAGCCTCGACAGGGTAAGGGACTATGGCTACACCTTC,TRBD1,15,TRBV4-2,.,TRBJ1-2
CASSAETGETQYF,TGTGCCAGCAGCGCGGAAACCGGGGAGACCCAGTACTTC,.,13,TRBV7-3,.,TRBJ2-5
CASSPRGEVNEKLFF,TGTGCCAGCAGCCCCAGGGGGGAGGTTAATGAAAAACTGTTTTTT,TRBD1,15,TRBV6-5,few,TRBJ1-4
CASSAHATMNTEAFF,TGTGCCAGTAGCGCACACGCTACTATGAACACTGAAGCTTTCTTT,.,15,TRBV19,.,TRBJ1-1
CASSQDVGGSGTQYF,TGCGCCAGCAGCCAAGATGTCGGGGGGAGTGGTACGCAGTATTTT,TRBD2,15,TRBV4-3,once,TRBJ2-3
CASSEPGLAGALVDEQFF,TGCGCCAGCAGTGAGCCGGGACTAGCGGGGGCTTTGGTGGATGAGCAGTTCTTC,TRBD2,18,TRBV10-2,medium-sized,TRBJ2-1
CASSNHVAATSGNTIYF,TGTGCCAGTAGTAATCATGTAGCGGCAACCTCTGGAAACACCATATATTTT,.,17,TRBV19,.,TRBJ1-3
CAWSIGALGTATSF,TGTGCCTGGAGTATTGGCGCCTTGGGGACAGCCACCTCCTTC,TRBD1,14,TRBV30,.,TRBJ1-2
CASSFLRENTEAFF,TGTGCCAGCAGTTTTCTCAGGGAGAACACTGAAGCTTTCTTT,.,14,TRBV27,.,TRBJ1-1
CASSPGTSGFSYNEQFF,TGTGCCAGCAGCCCCGGGACTAGCGGATTCTCCTACAATGAGCAGTTCTTC,TRBD2,17,TRBV5-6,.,TRBJ2-1
CASSLRPPSGGPTDTQYF,TGTGCCAGCAGCTTACGTCCGCCTAGCGGGGGGCCGACAGATACGCAGTATTTT,TRBD2,18,TRBV7-8,.,TRBJ2-3
CASSGTGEVEQFF,TGTGCCAGCAGCGGGACAGGGGAGGTTGAGCAGTTCTTC,TRBD1,13,TRBV5-6,.,TRBJ2-1
CASSQGDRFYGYTF,TGCGCCAGCAGCCAAGGGGACAGGTTTTATGGCTACACCTTC,TRBD1,14,TRBV4-1,.,TRBJ1-2
CASSQGPEGAGYTF,TGTGCCAGCAGCCAGGGTCCTGAAGGGGCCGGCTACACCTTC,.,14,TRBV7-2,once,TRBJ1-2